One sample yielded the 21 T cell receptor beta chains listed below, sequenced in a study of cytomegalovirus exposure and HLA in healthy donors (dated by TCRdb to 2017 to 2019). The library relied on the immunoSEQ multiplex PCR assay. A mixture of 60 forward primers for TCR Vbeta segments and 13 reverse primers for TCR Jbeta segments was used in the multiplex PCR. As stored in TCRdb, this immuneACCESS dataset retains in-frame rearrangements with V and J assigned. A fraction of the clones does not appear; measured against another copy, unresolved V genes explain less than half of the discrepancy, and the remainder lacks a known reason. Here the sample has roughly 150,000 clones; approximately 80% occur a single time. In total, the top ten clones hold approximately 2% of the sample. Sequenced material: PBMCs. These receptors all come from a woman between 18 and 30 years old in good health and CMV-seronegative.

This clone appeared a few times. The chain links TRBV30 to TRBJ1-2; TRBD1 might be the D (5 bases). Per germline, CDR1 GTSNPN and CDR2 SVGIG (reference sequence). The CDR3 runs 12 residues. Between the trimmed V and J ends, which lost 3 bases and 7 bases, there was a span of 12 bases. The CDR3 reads CAWRSGVGGYTF. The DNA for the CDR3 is TGTGCCTGGAGGTCGGGGGTTGGTGGCTACACCTTC.

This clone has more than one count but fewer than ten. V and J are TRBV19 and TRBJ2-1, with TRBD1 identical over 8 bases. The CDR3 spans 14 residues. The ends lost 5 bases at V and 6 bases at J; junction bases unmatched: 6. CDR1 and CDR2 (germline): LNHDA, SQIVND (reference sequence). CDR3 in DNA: TGTGCCAGTAGTTTGGGACAGGCCCTCAATGAGCAGTTCTTC. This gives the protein CASSLGQALNEQFF.

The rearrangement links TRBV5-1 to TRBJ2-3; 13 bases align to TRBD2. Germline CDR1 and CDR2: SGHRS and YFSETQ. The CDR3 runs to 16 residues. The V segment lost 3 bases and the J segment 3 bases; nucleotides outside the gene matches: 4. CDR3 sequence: CASSSRTSGRTDTQYF. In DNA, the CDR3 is TGCGCCAGCAGCTCCAGGACTAGCGGGAGAACAGATACGCAGTATTTT. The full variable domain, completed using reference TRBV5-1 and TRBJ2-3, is KAGVTQTPRYLIKTRGQQVTLSCSPISGHRSVSWYQQTPGQGLQFLFEYFSETQRNKGNFPGRFSGRQFSNSRSEMNVSTLELGDSALYLCASSSRTSGRTDTQYFGPGTRLTVL.

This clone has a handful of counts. CDR3 in DNA: TGTGCCAGCAGTCAGTTGCCCTCCTACAATGAGCAGTTCTTC. Residues: CASSQLPSYNEQFF. The chain combines TRBV27 with TRBJ2-1; the D is unclear. The CDR3 has 14 amino acids. Deletions cut 5 bases from V and 0 bases from J, with 8 bases between. The germline V gene has CDR1 MNHEY and CDR2 SMNVEV (reference sequence).

As DNA, the CDR3 is TGTGCCAGCAGCTTAGACCTAAGCGGGAGTACCGGCGGGGAGCTGTTTTTT. Encoded protein: CASSLDLSGSTGGELFF. The chain links TRBV7-6 to TRBJ2-2, with 8 bases identical to TRBD2. V lost 1 base to trimming and J lost 7 bases; unmatched junction nucleotides: 11. There are 17 residues in the CDR3. In germline, CDR1 is SGHVS, CDR2 FNYEAQ.

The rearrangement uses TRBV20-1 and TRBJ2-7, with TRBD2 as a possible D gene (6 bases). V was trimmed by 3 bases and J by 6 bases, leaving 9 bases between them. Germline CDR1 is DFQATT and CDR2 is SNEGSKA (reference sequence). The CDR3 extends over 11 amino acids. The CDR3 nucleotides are TGCAGTGCTAGTTCCGGGAGCGAGCAGTACTTC. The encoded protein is CSASSGSEQYF.

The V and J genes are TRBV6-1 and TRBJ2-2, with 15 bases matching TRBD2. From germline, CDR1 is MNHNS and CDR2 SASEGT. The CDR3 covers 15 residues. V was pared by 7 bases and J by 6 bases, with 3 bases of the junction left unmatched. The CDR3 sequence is CASIGLAGGPGELFF. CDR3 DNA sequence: TGTGCCAGCATTGGACTAGCGGGGGGGCCCGGGGAGCTGTTTTTT.

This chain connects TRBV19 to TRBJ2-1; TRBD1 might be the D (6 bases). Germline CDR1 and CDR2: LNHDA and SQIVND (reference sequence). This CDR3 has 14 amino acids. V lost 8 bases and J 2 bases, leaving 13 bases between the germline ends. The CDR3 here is CASSFGGAYNEQFF. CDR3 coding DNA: TGTGCCAGTTCCTTTGGGGGCGCCTACAATGAGCAGTTCTTC.

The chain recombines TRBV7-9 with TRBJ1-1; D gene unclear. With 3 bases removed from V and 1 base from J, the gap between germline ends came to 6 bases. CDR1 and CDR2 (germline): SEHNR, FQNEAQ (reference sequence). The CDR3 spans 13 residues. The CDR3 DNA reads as TGTGCCAGCAGCTTGGAGGCGAACACTGAAGCTTTCTTT. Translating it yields CASSLEANTEAFF.

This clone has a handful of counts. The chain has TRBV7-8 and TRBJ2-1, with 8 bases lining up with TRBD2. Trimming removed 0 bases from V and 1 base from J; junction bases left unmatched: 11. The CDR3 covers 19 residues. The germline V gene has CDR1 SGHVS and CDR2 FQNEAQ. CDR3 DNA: TGTGCCAGCAGCTTAGCGCGATTAGCGGGGCATCGATCCTACAATGAGCAGTTCTTC. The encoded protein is CASSLARLAGHRSYNEQFF.

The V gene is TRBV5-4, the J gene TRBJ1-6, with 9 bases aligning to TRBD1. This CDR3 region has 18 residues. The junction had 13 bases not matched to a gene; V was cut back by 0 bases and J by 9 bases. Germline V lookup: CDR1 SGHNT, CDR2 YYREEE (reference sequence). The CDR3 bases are TGTGCCAGCAGCTTGGCCCTCCAAACAGGGGGCTCGGGTTCACCCCTCCACTTT. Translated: CASSLALQTGGSGSPLHF. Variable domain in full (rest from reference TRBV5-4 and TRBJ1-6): ETGVTQSPTHLIKTRGQQVTLRCSSQSGHNTVSWYQQALGQGPQFIFQYYREEENGRGNFPPRFSGLQFPNYSSELNVNALELDDSALYLCASSLALQTGGSGSPLHFGNGTRLTVT.

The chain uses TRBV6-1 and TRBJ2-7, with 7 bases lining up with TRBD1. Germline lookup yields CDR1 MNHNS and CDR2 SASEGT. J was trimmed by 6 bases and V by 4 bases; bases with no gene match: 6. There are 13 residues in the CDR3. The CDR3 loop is CASSGRQGLEQYF. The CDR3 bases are TGTGCCAGCAGTGGCCGACAGGGCCTCGAGCAGTACTTC.

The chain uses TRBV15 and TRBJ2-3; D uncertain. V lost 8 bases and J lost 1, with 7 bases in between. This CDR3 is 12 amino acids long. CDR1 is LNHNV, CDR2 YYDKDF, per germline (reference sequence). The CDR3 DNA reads TGTGCCACCTCGCTAGGCACAGATACGCAGTATTTT. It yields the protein CATSLGTDTQYF.

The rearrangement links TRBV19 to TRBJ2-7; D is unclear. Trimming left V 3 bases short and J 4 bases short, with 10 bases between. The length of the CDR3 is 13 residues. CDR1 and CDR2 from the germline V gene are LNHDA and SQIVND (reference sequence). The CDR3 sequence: CASSIGFRYEQYF. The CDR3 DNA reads TGTGCCAGTAGTATCGGTTTCCGATACGAGCAGTACTTC.

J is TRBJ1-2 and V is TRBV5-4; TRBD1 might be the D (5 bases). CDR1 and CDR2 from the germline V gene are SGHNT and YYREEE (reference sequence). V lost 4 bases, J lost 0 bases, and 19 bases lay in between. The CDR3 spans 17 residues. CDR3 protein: CASSPAAGRKTNYGYTF. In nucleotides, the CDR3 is TGTGCCAGCAGCCCCGCCGCGGGACGAAAAACTAACTATGGCTACACCTTC.

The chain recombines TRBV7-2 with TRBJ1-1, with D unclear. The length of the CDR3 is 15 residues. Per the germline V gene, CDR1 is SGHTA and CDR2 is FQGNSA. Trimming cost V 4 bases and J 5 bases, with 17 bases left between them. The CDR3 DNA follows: TGTGCCAGCAGCTCCGCTGTCCCCGGCGGGACTGAAGCTTTCTTT. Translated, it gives CASSSAVPGGTEAFF.

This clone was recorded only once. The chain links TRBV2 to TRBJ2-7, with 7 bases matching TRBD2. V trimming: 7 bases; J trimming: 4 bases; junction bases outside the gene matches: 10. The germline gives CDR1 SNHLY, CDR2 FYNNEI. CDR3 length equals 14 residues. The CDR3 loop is CASISGGTHYEQYF. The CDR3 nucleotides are TGTGCCAGCATTTCGGGGGGAACCCATTACGAGCAGTACTTC.

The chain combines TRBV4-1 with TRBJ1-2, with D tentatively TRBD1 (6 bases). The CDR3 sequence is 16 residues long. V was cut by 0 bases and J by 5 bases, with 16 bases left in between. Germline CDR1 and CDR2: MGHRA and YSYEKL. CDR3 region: CASSQEGGARNYGYTF. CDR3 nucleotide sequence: TGCGCCAGCAGCCAAGAAGGGGGGGCGCGGAATTATGGCTACACCTTC.

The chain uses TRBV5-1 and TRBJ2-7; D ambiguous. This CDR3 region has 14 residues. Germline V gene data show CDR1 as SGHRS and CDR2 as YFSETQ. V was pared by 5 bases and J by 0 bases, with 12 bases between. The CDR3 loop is CASRPGPGSYEQYF. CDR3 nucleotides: TGCGCCAGCAGACCGGGTCCTGGCTCCTACGAGCAGTACTTC.

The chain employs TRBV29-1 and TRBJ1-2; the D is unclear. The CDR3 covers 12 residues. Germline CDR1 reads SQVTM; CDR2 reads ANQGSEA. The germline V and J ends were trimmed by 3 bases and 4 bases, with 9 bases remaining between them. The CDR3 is CSVDRRSYGYTF. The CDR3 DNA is TGCAGCGTTGATAGACGGAGCTATGGCTACACCTTC. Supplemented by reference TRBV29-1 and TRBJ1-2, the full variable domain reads SAVISQKPSRDICQRGTSLTIQCQVDSQVTMMFWYRQQPGQSLTLIATANQGSEATYESGFVIDKFPISRPNLTFSTLTVSNMSPEDSSIYLCSVDRRSYGYTFGSGTRLTVV.

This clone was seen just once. The CDR3 sequence: CASSLGTGSVYEQYF. In nucleotides, the CDR3 is TGTGCCAGCAGCTTAGGGACAGGTAGTGTTTACGAGCAGTACTTC. V is TRBV11-2 and J is TRBJ2-5, with 7 nucleotides matching TRBD1. The J call may be mistaken, given a closer DNA end match to TRBJ2-7. Germline CDR1 SGHAT, CDR2 FQNNGV. This CDR3 spans 15 amino acids.